These 25 T cell receptor beta chains share one sample of origin, sequenced in a study of OX40 agonist ivuxolimab in advanced cancers. The assay was immunoSEQ multiplex PCR, and TCRdb's table has in-frame clones only and misses some. The table has more than 50,000 clones, roughly 85% seen once. The source was CD4+ or CD8+ T cells sorted from blood, collected in a trial of the OX40 agonist ivuxolimab. These receptors originate from an adult with an advanced solid tumor such as melanoma, head and neck, liver or kidney cancer.

CDR3 protein: CASSQEGTSGRSEQFF. CDR3 DNA: TGTGCCAGCAGCCAAGAAGGGACTAGCGGGAGAAGTGAGCAGTTCTTC. The chain is built from TRBV14 and TRBJ2-1; 14 bases agree with TRBD2. The J segment lost 9 bases and the V segment lost 0 bases, leaving 4 bases of the junction unmatched. The CDR3 consists of 16 residues. Per the germline V gene, CDR1 is SGHDN and CDR2 is FVKESK.

The chain employs TRBV6-6 and TRBJ2-5; 8 positions agree with TRBD1. The V and J ends lost 7 bases and 5 bases, in that order; junction bases with no gene match: 6. The CDR3 spans 13 residues. The germline gives CDR1 MNHNY, CDR2 SVGAGI (reference sequence). The CDR3 region is CASNDRGSETQYF. For the CDR3, the DNA is TGTGCCAGCAACGACAGGGGATCGGAGACCCAGTACTTC.

This clone was recorded only once. The V gene is TRBV27, the J gene TRBJ2-3; maybe TRBD1 (5 bases). Germline CDR1 reads MNHEY; CDR2 reads SMNVEV (reference sequence). With 4 bases removed from V and 2 bases from J, the gap between germline ends came to 10 bases. This CDR3 has 14 amino acids. The CDR3 sequence is CASSSDSATDTQYF. DNA of the CDR3: TGTGCCAGCAGTTCCGACAGTGCCACAGATACGCAGTATTTT.

This clone was detected only once. The chain employs TRBV5-6 and TRBJ2-1; D is unresolved. CDR1 and CDR2 (germline): SGHDT, YYEEEE. The CDR3 spans 12 residues. V was trimmed by 1 base and J by 7 bases, leaving 6 bases between them. The CDR3 protein is CASSLNGNEQFF. CDR3 coding DNA: TGTGCCAGCAGCTTGAACGGGAATGAGCAGTTCTTC.

The chain carries TRBV28 and TRBJ1-5; D perhaps matches TRBD1 (5 bases). CDR1 and CDR2 from the germline V gene are MDHEN and SYDVKM. The V end was cut by 3 bases, the J end by 9 bases, with 12 bases between. The CDR3 totals 13 residues. CDR3 nucleotide sequence: TGTGCCAGCAGTTTCATCCGGGACGGGCCCCAGCATTTT. It specifies CASSFIRDGPQHF.

This sequence joins TRBV7-3 and TRBJ2-7, with TRBD2 matching over 10 bases. V trimming: 2 bases; J trimming: 5 bases; junction bases outside the gene matches: 6. From germline, CDR1 is SGHTA and CDR2 FQGTGA. This CDR3 is 15 amino acids long. The CDR3 DNA reads TGTGCCAGCAGCTTAGGATCTAGCGGGAGTAACGAGCAGTACTTC. Its translation is CASSLGSSGSNEQYF.

The V call is TRBV19, the J call TRBJ2-4, with 8 bases identical to TRBD2. Losses at the gene ends were 6 bases for V and 7 bases for J; bases not matched to a gene: 5. Germline lookup yields CDR1 LNHDA and CDR2 SQIVND (reference sequence). This CDR3 is 13 amino acids long. The CDR3 here is CASSGGERNIQYF. The CDR3 DNA is TGTGCCAGTAGCGGGGGGGAGAGGAACATTCAGTACTTC.

Concerning this clone: Sequence at one end of the junction differs from germline and may be a read error. The J gene is TRBJ1-1, the V gene TRBV2; D unclear. CDR1 and CDR2 (germline): SNHLY, FYNNEI. CDR3 length: 13 amino acids. The DNA of the CDR3 is TGTGCCAGCGGTGAGACAAGGAACACTGAAGCTTTCTTT. This translates into CASGETRNTEAFF.

The chain employs TRBV9 and TRBJ2-1; 11 positions agree with TRBD2. Germline V gene sequence: CDR1 SGDLS, CDR2 YYNGEE. This CDR3 contains 15 residues. V shed 3 bases and J 2 bases; nucleotides not matched to a gene: 1. The CDR3 sequence is CASSGGLAAYNEQFF. CDR3 DNA: TGTGCCAGCAGCGGGGGACTAGCGGCCTACAATGAGCAGTTCTTC.

This chain links TRBV29-1 with TRBJ2-3; D may correspond to TRBD1 or TRBD2 (5 bases each). The V and J ends lost 2 bases and 1 base respectively, with 10 bases between them. Germline V gene lookup returns CDR1 SQVTM and CDR2 ANQGSEA. This CDR3 has 14 residues. The CDR3 spells CSVELGVRTDTQYF. Here the CDR3 DNA reads TGCAGCGTTGAATTGGGGGTTCGCACAGATACGCAGTATTTT.

The rearrangement uses TRBV10-3 and TRBJ1-2, with 9 positions matching TRBD1. The CDR3 totals 14 residues. Losses at the gene ends were 4 bases for V and 5 bases for J; bases not matched to a gene: 5. CDR1 is ENHRY, CDR2 SYGVKD, per germline. CDR3 protein: CAISAGTGLYGYTF. CDR3 DNA: TGTGCCATCAGTGCCGGGACAGGGTTATATGGCTACACCTTC.

This chain links TRBV5-6 with TRBJ2-7; D may be TRBD1 (6 bases). Between the trimmed V and J ends, which lost 7 bases and 4 bases, there was a span of 12 bases. The V gene's germline CDR1 is SGHDT and CDR2 YYEEEE. The CDR3 has 12 residues. This CDR3 reads CASGRGPYEQYF. The CDR3 bases are TGTGCCAGCGGCAGGGGACCATACGAGCAGTACTTC. The whole variable domain, remainder taken from reference TRBV5-6 and TRBJ2-7, is DAGVTQSPTHLIKTRGQQVTLRCSPKSGHDTVSWYQQALGQGPQFIFQYYEEEERQRGNFPDRFSGHQFPNYSSELNVNALLLGDSALYLCASGRGPYEQYFGPGTRLTVT.

The chain uses TRBV4-1 and TRBJ2-3; 8 bases line up with TRBD2. Germline V CDR1 and CDR2: MGHRA, YSYEKL. V shed 3 bases and J 1 base; nucleotides not matched to a gene: 9. The CDR3 covers 17 residues. CDR3 sequence (DNA): TGCGCCAGCAGCCATACCCGACTAGCGCTAGGCACAGATACGCAGTATTTT. As protein: CASSHTRLALGTDTQYF.

This chain links TRBV9 with TRBJ2-3; 7 positions agree with TRBD2. With V trimmed by 2 bases and J by 2 bases, 2 bases remained unmatched. CDR1 is SGDLS, CDR2 YYNGEE, per germline. The CDR3 extends over 14 amino acids. CDR3 protein: CASSVRGVTDTQYF. CDR3 DNA: TGTGCCAGCAGCGTCCGGGGGGTCACAGATACGCAGTATTTT.

This rearrangement joins TRBV4-1 to TRBJ2-2, with D possibly matching TRBD1 (5 bases). Germline V gives CDR1 MGHRA, CDR2 YSYEKL. Trimming stripped 0 bases from V and 2 bases from J, with 13 bases between. The CDR3 sequence is 17 residues long. The CDR3 loop reads CASSQDLPQGNTGELFF. CDR3 coding DNA: TGCGCCAGCAGCCAAGATCTTCCGCAGGGAAACACCGGGGAGCTGTTTTTT.

The rearrangement uses TRBV2 and TRBJ2-3, with 8 bases lining up with TRBD1. V dropped 6 bases and J dropped 3; count of bases not matched to a gene: 8. The CDR3 runs to 15 residues. Per the germline V gene, CDR1 is SNHLY and CDR2 is FYNNEI. For the CDR3, the DNA is TGTGCCAGCAGGGCGGCCGGGACAGGTACAGATACGCAGTATTTT. Protein: CASRAAGTGTDTQYF.

V is TRBV4-1 and J is TRBJ2-3; D tentatively fits TRBD1 or TRBD2 (5 bases each). The germline V and J ends were trimmed by 0 bases and 4 bases, with 17 bases remaining between them. Germline V gives CDR1 MGHRA, CDR2 YSYEKL. The CDR3 has 17 amino acids. Here the CDR3 DNA reads TGCGCCAGCAGCCAAGATTGGGGGACGCATAGCCCAGATACGCAGTATTTT. Its translation: CASSQDWGTHSPDTQYF.

V usage is TRBV9 and J usage is TRBJ2-3; 14 nucleotides line up with TRBD2. V dropped 3 bases and J dropped 7; count of bases not matched to a gene: 10. The CDR3 runs to 17 residues. Germline CDR1 is SGDLS and CDR2 is YYNGEE. Here the CDR3 reads CASSGKSTSGGVNTQYF. CDR3 coding DNA: TGTGCCAGCAGCGGCAAGTCGACTAGCGGGGGGGTGAATACGCAGTATTTT.

This chain connects TRBV28 to TRBJ1-2, with D possibly being TRBD1 (5 bases). The V gene lost 10 bases and the J gene lost 8 bases, with 20 bases spanning the gap. The germline gives CDR1 MDHEN, CDR2 SYDVKM. CDR3 length equals 13 residues. The CDR3 DNA reads TGTGCCATCTGGGGGGGAAGAAGGTACGGCTACACCTTC. This gives the protein CAIWGGRRYGYTF.

The chain uses TRBV5-1 and TRBJ2-5; 8 positions agree with TRBD2. This CDR3 contains 14 residues. Germline V CDR1 and CDR2: SGHRS, YFSETQ. Trimming at V came to 2 bases and at J to 4 bases, leaving 4 bases not matched to a gene. The CDR3 sequence: CASSFGLARETQYF. The CDR3 bases are TGCGCCAGCAGCTTCGGACTAGCTCGAGAGACCCAGTACTTC.

The chain recombines TRBV6-5 with TRBJ2-7; 8 bases map to TRBD1. The CDR3 runs 15 residues. Germline lookup yields CDR1 MNHEY and CDR2 SVGAGI. With 5 bases clipped from V and 5 bases from J, the junction kept 11 bases outside the gene matches. CDR3 amino acids: CASSPVDRGIHEQYF. DNA for the CDR3: TGTGCCAGCAGTCCCGTTGACAGGGGTATCCACGAGCAGTACTTC.

The chain employs TRBV10-3 and TRBJ2-7; a possible D gene is TRBD2 (6 bases). The CDR3 contains 13 residues. CDR1 and CDR2 from the germline V gene are ENHRY and SYGVKD. V was trimmed by 5 bases and J by 5 bases, leaving 13 bases between them. The CDR3 DNA reads as TGTGCCATCAGTTCAGGGCGGGGTGACGAGCAGTACTTC. It translates to CAISSGRGDEQYF.

The gene calls are TRBV27 and TRBJ2-7, with a tentative D call TRBD1 (6 bases). CDR1 and CDR2 from the germline V gene are MNHEY and SMNVEV (reference sequence). The CDR3 length is 14 residues. The germline V and J ends were trimmed by 0 bases and 6 bases, with 12 bases remaining between them. DNA of the CDR3: TGTGCCAGCAGTTTATCGGGACACTCATCCGAGCAGTACTTC. Amino acid sequence: CASSLSGHSSEQYF.

The gene calls are TRBV10-1 and TRBJ2-7; D possibly corresponds to TRBD2 (6 bases). Germline V gene sequence: CDR1 WNHNN, CDR2 SYGVQD (reference sequence). The CDR3 spans 13 residues. V lost 3 bases and J lost 4, with 10 bases in between. The CDR3 DNA reads as TGCGCCAGCAGTGAACGGAGGGATTACGAGCAGTACTTC. Its protein product is CASSERRDYEQYF.

The genes are TRBV10-1 and TRBJ2-3, with 9 bases that match TRBD2. The germline V gene has CDR1 WNHNN and CDR2 SYGVQD (reference sequence). The CDR3 covers 16 residues. Germline trimming cut 0 bases from V and 1 base from J; bases unmatched to any gene: 2. CDR3 in amino acids: CASSESGGGGTDTQYF. The DNA of the CDR3 is TGCGCCAGCAGTGAGTCGGGCGGGGGGGGCACAGATACGCAGTATTTT.